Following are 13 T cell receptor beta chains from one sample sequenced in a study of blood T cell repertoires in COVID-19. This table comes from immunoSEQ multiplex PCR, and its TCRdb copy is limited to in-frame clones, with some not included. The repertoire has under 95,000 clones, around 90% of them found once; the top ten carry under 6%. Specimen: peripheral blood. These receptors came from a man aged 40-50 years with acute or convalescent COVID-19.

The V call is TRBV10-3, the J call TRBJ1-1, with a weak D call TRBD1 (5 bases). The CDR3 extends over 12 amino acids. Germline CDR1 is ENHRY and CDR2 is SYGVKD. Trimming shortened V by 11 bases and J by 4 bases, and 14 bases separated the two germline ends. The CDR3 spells CASQQDGTEAFF. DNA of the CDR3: TGTGCCTCACAACAGGATGGCACTGAAGCTTTCTTT.

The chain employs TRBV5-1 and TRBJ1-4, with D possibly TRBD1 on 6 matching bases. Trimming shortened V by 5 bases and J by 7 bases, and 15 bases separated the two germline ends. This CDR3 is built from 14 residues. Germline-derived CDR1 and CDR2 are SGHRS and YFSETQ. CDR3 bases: TGCGCCAGCAGAGCTCCCGACAGGCGTGAAAAACTGTTTTTT. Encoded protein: CASRAPDRREKLFF. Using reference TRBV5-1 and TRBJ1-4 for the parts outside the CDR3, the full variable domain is KAGVTQTPRYLIKTRGQQVTLSCSPISGHRSVSWYQQTPGQGLQFLFEYFSETQRNKGNFPGRFSGRQFSNSRSEMNVSTLELGDSALYLCASRAPDRREKLFFGSGTQLSVL.

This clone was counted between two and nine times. CDR3 DNA: TGTGCCAGCAGCTTCTTCCCGTCCGGGGTGCAATACGAGCAGTACTTC. Translation: CASSFFPSGVQYEQYF. V and J are TRBV13 and TRBJ2-7; a weak D match, TRBD2 (5 bases). The CDR3 consists of 16 residues. Deletions cut 3 bases from V and 4 bases from J, with 19 bases between. Germline CDR1 and CDR2: PRHDT and FYEKMQ (reference sequence).

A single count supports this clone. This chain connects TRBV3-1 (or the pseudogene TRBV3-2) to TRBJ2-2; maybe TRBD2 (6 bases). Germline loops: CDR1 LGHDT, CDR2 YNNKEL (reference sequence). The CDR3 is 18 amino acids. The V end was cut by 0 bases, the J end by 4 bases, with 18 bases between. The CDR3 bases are TGTGCCAGCAGCCAAGATCGTCGTAGGGAGGCTGGCACCGGGGAGCTGTTTTTT. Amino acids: CASSQDRRREAGTGELFF.

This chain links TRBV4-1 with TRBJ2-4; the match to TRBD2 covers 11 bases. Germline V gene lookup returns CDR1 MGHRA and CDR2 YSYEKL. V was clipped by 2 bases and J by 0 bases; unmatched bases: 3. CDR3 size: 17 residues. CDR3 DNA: TGCGCCAGCAGCCAACCAACTAGCGGGGGAGCCAAAAACATTCAGTACTTC. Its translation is CASSQPTSGGAKNIQYF.

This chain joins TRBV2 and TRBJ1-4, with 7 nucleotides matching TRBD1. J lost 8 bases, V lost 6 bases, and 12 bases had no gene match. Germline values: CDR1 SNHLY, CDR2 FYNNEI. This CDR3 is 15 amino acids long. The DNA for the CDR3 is TGTGCCAGCAGCAGTGAACAGGGGACGGGGGAAAAACTGTTTTTT. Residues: CASSSEQGTGEKLFF.

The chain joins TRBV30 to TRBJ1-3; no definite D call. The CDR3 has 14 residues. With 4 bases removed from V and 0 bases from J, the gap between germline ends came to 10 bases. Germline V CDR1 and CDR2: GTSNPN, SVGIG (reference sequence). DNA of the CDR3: TGTGCCTGGACTGCAGGTTTCTCTGGAAACACCATATATTTT. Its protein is CAWTAGFSGNTIYF.

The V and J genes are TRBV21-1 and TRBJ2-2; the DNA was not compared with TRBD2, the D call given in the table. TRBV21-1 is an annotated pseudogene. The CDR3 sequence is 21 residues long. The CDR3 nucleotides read TGTGCCAGCAGCAAAAACGCGGGGACTAGCGGGATATTTACGAGCACCGGGGAGCTGTTTTTT. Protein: CASSKNAGTSGIFTSTGELFF.

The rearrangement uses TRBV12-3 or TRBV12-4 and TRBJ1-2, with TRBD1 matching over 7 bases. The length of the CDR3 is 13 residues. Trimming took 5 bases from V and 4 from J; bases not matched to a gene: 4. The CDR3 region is CASSKDRSYGYTF. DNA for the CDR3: TGTGCCAGCAGTAAGGACAGGAGCTATGGCTACACCTTC.

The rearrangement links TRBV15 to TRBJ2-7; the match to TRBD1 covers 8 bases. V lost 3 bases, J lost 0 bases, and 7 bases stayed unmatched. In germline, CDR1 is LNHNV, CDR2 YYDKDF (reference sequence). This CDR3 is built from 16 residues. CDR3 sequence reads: CATSRLNRGFSYEQYF. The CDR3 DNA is TGTGCCACCAGCAGGTTAAACAGGGGGTTCTCCTACGAGCAGTACTTC.

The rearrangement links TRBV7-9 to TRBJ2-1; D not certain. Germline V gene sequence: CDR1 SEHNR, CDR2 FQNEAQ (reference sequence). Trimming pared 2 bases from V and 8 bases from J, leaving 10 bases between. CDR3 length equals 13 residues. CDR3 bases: TGTGCCAGCAGCTTAACGCGCGAGGATGAGCAGTTCTTC. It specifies CASSLTREDEQFF. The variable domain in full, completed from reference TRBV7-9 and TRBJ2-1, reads DTGVSQNPRHKITKRGQNVTFRCDPISEHNRLYWYRQTLGQGPEFLTYFQNEAQLEKSRLLSDRFSAERPKGSFSTLEIQRTEQGDSAMYLCASSLTREDEQFFGPGTRLTVL.

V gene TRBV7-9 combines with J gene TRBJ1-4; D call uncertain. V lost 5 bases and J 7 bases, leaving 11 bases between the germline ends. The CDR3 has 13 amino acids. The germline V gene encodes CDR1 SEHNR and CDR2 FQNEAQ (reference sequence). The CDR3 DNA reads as TGTGCCAGCAGCCCGCGTCGTGGTGAAAAACTGTTTTTT. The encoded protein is CASSPRRGEKLFF. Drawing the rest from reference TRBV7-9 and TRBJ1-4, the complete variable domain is DTGVSQNPRHKITKRGQNVTFRCDPISEHNRLYWYRQTLGQGPEFLTYFQNEAQLEKSRLLSDRFSAERPKGSFSTLEIQRTEQGDSAMYLCASSPRRGEKLFFGSGTQLSVL.

The CDR3 DNA follows: TGTGCCAGTAGTATGGGCCACGAGCAGTACTTC. Translation: CASSMGHEQYF. V and J are TRBV19 and TRBJ2-7; no firm D call. Per germline, CDR1 LNHDA and CDR2 SQIVND (reference sequence). The CDR3 runs to 11 residues. V lost 3 bases to trimming and J lost 5 bases, with 5 bases between them. Variable domain in full (rest from reference TRBV19 and TRBJ2-7): DGGITQSPKYLFRKEGQNVTLSCEQNLNHDAMYWYRQDPGQGLRLIYYSQIVNDFQKGDIAEGYSVSREKKESFPLTVTSAQKNPTAFYLCASSMGHEQYFGPGTRLTVT.